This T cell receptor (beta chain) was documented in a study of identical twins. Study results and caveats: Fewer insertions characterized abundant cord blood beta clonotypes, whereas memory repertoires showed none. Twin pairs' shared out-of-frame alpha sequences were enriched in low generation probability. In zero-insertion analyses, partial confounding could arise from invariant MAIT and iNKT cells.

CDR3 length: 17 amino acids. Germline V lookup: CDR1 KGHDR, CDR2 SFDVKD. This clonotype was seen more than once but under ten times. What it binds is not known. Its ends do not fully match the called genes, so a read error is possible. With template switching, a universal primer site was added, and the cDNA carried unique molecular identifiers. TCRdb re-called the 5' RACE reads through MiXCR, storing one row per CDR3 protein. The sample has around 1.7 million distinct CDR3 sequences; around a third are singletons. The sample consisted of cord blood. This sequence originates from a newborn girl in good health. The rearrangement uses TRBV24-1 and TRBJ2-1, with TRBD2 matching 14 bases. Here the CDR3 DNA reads TGTGCCGCCAGTGACCGGACTAGCGGGGGGTCCTACAATGAGCAGTTCTTC. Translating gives CAASDRTSGGSYNEQFF.